A selection of T cell receptor beta chains follows, all from one sample in a study of blood T cell repertoires in COVID-19. TCRdb's copy holds only in-frame clones and misses some; the assay was immunoSEQ multiplex PCR. The data show approximately 200,000 clones, around 90% seen once. Sequences were obtained from peripheral blood. Receptor source: a man aged 25 to 45 with COVID-19, enrolled during active disease. Each CDR3 is given with its conserved first and last residue. D genes are given only for firm matches. Not every row has a clone size; where given, it reads once, few, many or a size class.

D	size	V	J	CDR3	DNA
TRBD1	-	TRBV6-6	TRBJ2-7	CASSPSEPARGLFSYEQYF	TGTGCCAGCAGTCCTAGTGAACCCGCCAGGGGGCTCTTCTCCTACGAGCAGTACTTC
-	-	TRBV28	TRBJ1-3	CASSFGLAGRNTIYF	TGTGCCAGCAGTTTCGGGCTAGCTGGTAGAAACACCATATATTTT
-	-	TRBV20-1	TRBJ1-3	CSAKGNTIYF	TGCAGTGCTAAGGGGAACACCATATATTTT
TRBD2	-	TRBV19	TRBJ2-3	CASSTGLAGGRDTQYF	TGTGCCAGTAGTACCGGACTAGCGGGAGGCAGGGATACGCAGTATTTT
-	-	TRBV9	TRBJ2-7	CASSVDARLNYEQYF	TGTGCCAGCAGCGTAGACGCGCGCTTAAACTACGAGCAGTACTTC
TRBD1	once	TRBV3-1/TRBV3-2	TRBJ2-2	CASSLRTGANTGELFF	TGTGCCAGCAGCCTCCGGACAGGCGCGAACACCGGGGAGCTGTTTTTT
TRBD1	-	TRBV28	TRBJ1-5	CANRGSGSNQPQHF	TGTGCTAACAGGGGGTCAGGGAGCAATCAGCCCCAGCATTTT
-	-	TRBV3-1/TRBV3-2	TRBJ2-1	CASSPGDPRSNEQFF	TGTGCCAGCAGCCCAGGGGACCCGCGTTCCAATGAGCAGTTCTTC
-	-	TRBV10-3	TRBJ1-5	CAISESRGISNQPQHF	TGTGCCATCAGTGAGTCCAGGGGAATAAGCAATCAGCCCCAGCATTTT
TRBD1	-	TRBV9	TRBJ1-3	CASSGTRGGNTIYF	TGTGCCAGCAGCGGCACCAGGGGGGGAAACACCATATATTTT
-	-	TRBV11-2	TRBJ1-3	CASSGDQSGNTIYF	TGTGCCAGCAGTGGAGATCAGTCTGGAAACACCATATATTTT
TRBD1	once	TRBV5-5	TRBJ1-5	CASSWGQGALQPQHF	TGTGCCAGCAGCTGGGGACAGGGGGCTCTTCAGCCCCAGCATTTT
TRBD1	-	TRBV5-8	TRBJ1-5	CASSRGTGHQPQHF	TGTGCCAGCAGCCGGGGGACAGGCCATCAGCCCCAGCATTTT
-	-	TRBV6-5	TRBJ2-7	CASSYSKGGPSYEQYF	TGTGCCAGCAGTTACTCGAAAGGGGGTCCCTCCTACGAGCAGTACTTC
TRBD2	-	TRBV11-3	TRBJ2-7	CASSSSEGLASEQYF	TGTGCCAGCAGCTCTTCGGAGGGACTAGCGAGCGAGCAGTACTTC
TRBD1	-	TRBV4-1	TRBJ1-1	CASNPGQGAGFAEAFF	TGCGCCAGCAACCCGGGACAGGGGGCAGGTTTCGCTGAAGCTTTCTTT
TRBD2	-	TRBV4-1	TRBJ2-1	CASSLLAGLYNEQFF	TGCGCCAGCAGCCTACTAGCGGGGTTATACAATGAGCAGTTCTTC
-	-	TRBV2	TRBJ2-1	CAGGVGEQFF	TGTGCCGGCGGGGTGGGTGAGCAGTTCTTC
TRBD1	-	TRBV28	TRBJ1-2	CASSLNYGTDYGYTF	TGTGCCAGCAGTTTAAACTATGGGACAGACTATGGCTACACCTTC
-	-	TRBV5-1	TRBJ1-3	CASSLGTAGNTIYF	TGCGCCAGCAGCTTGGGGACAGCTGGAAACACCATATATTTT
TRBD1	once	TRBV18	TRBJ2-1	CASSLGQGAYNEQFF	TGTGCCAGCTCCCTCGGACAGGGCGCCTACAATGAGCAGTTCTTC
TRBD2	-	TRBV27	TRBJ2-7	CASSTVLAGGPYEQYF	TGTGCCAGCAGTACGGTACTAGCGGGAGGGCCCTACGAGCAGTACTTC
-	-	TRBV24-1	TRBJ2-3	CATSGTGSGTQYF	TGTGCCACCAGTGGCACGGGTTCGGGTACGCAGTATTTT
TRBD1	-	TRBV7-2	TRBJ1-3	CASSAYRGGTIYF	TGTGCCAGCAGCGCATACAGGGGCGGCACCATATATTTT
-	-	TRBV27	TRBJ1-1	CASRAGYEAFF	TGTGCCAGCAGGGCAGGCTATGAAGCTTTCTTT
-	-	TRBV12-5	TRBJ1-2	CASATGGGVGYGYTF	TGTGCTAGTGCCACCGGGGGGGGTGTTGGCTATGGCTACACCTTC
TRBD2	-	TRBV5-6	TRBJ2-2	CASSLFSGGANTGELFF	TGTGCCAGCAGCTTGTTTAGCGGGGGGGCCAACACCGGGGAGCTGTTTTTT
-	-	TRBV28	TRBJ1-3	CAWGPRSGNTIYF	TGTGCCTGGGGGCCTCGCTCTGGAAACACCATATATTTT
-	-	TRBV19	TRBJ1-4	CASSPLENNEKLFF	TGTGCCAGTAGTCCGTTAGAAAATAATGAAAAACTGTTTTTT
-	-	TRBV19	TRBJ2-2	CASSTQGWTGELFF	TGTGCCAGTAGTACCCAGGGATGGACCGGGGAGCTGTTTTTT
-	-	TRBV12-3/TRBV12-4	TRBJ1-2	CASSFPGDYGYTF	TGTGCCAGCAGTTTCCCCGGGGACTATGGCTACACCTTC
-	once	TRBV4-3	TRBJ1-2	CASSQEWGGAGGYTF	TGCGCCAGCAGCCAGGAATGGGGGGGTGCGGGTGGCTACACCTTC
-	-	TRBV7-3	TRBJ2-3	CASSQRGRADTQYF	TGTGCCAGCAGCCAGAGAGGCCGGGCAGATACGCAGTATTTT
-	once	TRBV27	TRBJ2-5	CASSLRRQETQYF	TGTGCCAGCAGTTTGCGGCGGCAAGAGACCCAGTACTTC
TRBD2	-	TRBV6-6	TRBJ2-5	CASRLAGGRETQYF	TGTGCCAGCAGGTTAGCGGGGGGACGTGAGACCCAGTACTTC
-	-	TRBV19	TRBJ2-3	CASSMMAGTDTQYF	TGTGCCAGTAGTATGATGGCGGGCACAGATACGCAGTATTTT
TRBD1	-	TRBV19	TRBJ2-5	CASSGRDRGLGGTQYF	TGTGCCAGTAGTGGCCGGGACAGGGGGTTGGGGGGGACCCAGTACTTC
-	-	TRBV7-9	TRBJ2-7	CASRSGPYEQYF	TGTGCCAGCAGATCTGGCCCCTACGAGCAGTACTTC
TRBD1	-	TRBV5-1	TRBJ1-1	CASSLFGQGGTEAFF	TGCGCCAGCAGCTTATTTGGACAGGGAGGGACTGAAGCTTTCTTT
-	-	TRBV28	TRBJ2-2	CASSSGLKNTGELFF	TGTGCCAGCAGTTCGGGACTGAAGAACACCGGGGAGCTGTTTTTT
-	-	TRBV4-2	TRBJ1-1	CASSPYTGQSVAEAFF	TGTGCCAGCAGTCCTTATACTGGACAGTCCGTCGCTGAAGCTTTCTTT
-	-	TRBV28	TRBJ2-7	CASSPRNQGRGEQYF	TGTGCCAGCAGTCCCCGTAATCAGGGGAGGGGCGAGCAGTACTTC